This T cell receptor (beta chain) originates from a study of blood T cell repertoires in COVID-19. Study summary: Some COVID-19 samples were acute and others convalescent; all came from the United States, Italy and Spain.

Measured with immunoSEQ multiplex PCR; TCRdb has only the in-frame clones, and not every one. The data contain roughly 250,000 clones, roughly 81% of them singletons. The germline V gene has CDR1 SGHRS and CDR2 YFSETQ. V shed 4 bases, J shed 6 bases, and the junction held 12 bases outside the gene matches. The CDR3 runs 16 residues. The rearrangement links TRBV5-1 to TRBJ2-2; 7 nucleotides align to TRBD2. The material sequenced was peripheral blood. The receptor comes from a man aged 45-60 years with acute or convalescent COVID-19. The CDR3 loop reads CASSDPPSLAAGELFF. For the CDR3, the DNA is TGCGCCAGCAGCGACCCGCCGAGCCTAGCGGCCGGGGAGCTGTTTTTT.